A selection of T cell receptor beta chains follows, all from one sample in a study of human T cells and chemical hapten exposure. One entry per CDR3 protein, called by TCRdb with MiXCR from the RACE reads. This repertoire shows some 79,000 distinct CDR3 sequences, 8% to 13% found once; its top ten account for about 5%. Sequencing was performed on whole blood, taken in connection with sensitization to the hapten diphenylcyclopropenone (DPC). The receptors come from a woman aged 50 to 60 with alopecia areata. Some clones in this sample may be carry-over from other donors' samples. CDR3s include the opening cysteine and the closing phenylalanine or tryptophan. A D gene is named only where the DNA matches it firmly. Rows may omit the clone size; those that give it use once, few, many or a size class.

TRBD1 TRBJ1-3 few TRBV5-6 CATSSRAGGDTIYF TGTGCCACCTCATCGAGGGCAGGGGGTGACACCATATATTTT
TRBD2 TRBJ2-7 . TRBV2 CASSEDPSGTYEQYF TGTGCCAGCAGTGAAGATCCTAGCGGGACCTACGAGCAGTACTTC
. TRBJ2-7 . TRBV20-1 CSAPGPSFYEQYF TGCAGTGCCCCGGGCCCAAGCTTCTACGAGCAGTACTTC
. TRBJ1-2 many TRBV6-5 CASSYADSNYGYTF TGTGCCAGCAGTTACGCGGACAGCAACTATGGCTACACCTTC
TRBD1 TRBJ2-5 . TRBV7-2 CASSLTRGQTQYF TGTGCCAGCAGCTTAACTAGGGGGCAGACCCAGTACTTC
. TRBJ1-1 few TRBV7-9 CASSLDYRSIEAFF TGTGCCAGCAGCTTAGACTACCGAAGCATCGAAGCTTTCTTT
TRBD2 TRBJ2-1 . TRBV6-7 CASSYSGEGRLAGEIYCNEQFF TGTGCCAGCAGTTACTCGGGAGAGGGTCGGCTAGCGGGAGAAATCTACTGCAATGAGCAGTTCTTC
. TRBJ1-1 . TRBV7-2 CASSFPPGHGNTEAFF TGTGCCAGCAGCTTCCCCCCGGGACACGGAAACACTGAAGCTTTCTTT
. TRBJ2-1 many TRBV24-1 CATSDRRNEQFF TGTGCCACCAGTGATCGAAGGAATGAGCAGTTCTTC
. TRBJ1-1 few TRBV5-6 CASSYSILSSEAFF TGTGCCAGCTCTTACAGCATCTTGTCCTCTGAAGCTTTCTTT
. TRBJ1-5 . TRBV7-2 CASSPEEDRPQHF TGTGCCAGCAGCCCTGAGGAGGATCGGCCCCAGCATTTT
. TRBJ1-3 many TRBV5-5 CASTRLISGNTIYF TGTGCCAGCACCCGACTGATCTCTGGAAACACCATATATTTT
TRBD2 TRBJ2-7 many TRBV28 CASTGGPYEQYF TGTGCCAGCACGGGAGGGCCCTACGAGCAGTACTTC